One and the same sample provided the 2 T cell receptor beta chains below, sequenced in a study of spatial heterogeneity in lung cancer. TCRdb re-analysed the 5' RACE reads in MiXCR, keeping a single row per CDR3 protein. Altogether around 18,000 distinct CDR3 sequences are present, 5.7% being singletons, with the ten largest covering 10%. Study-wide results and limits: Mutation tallies in tumors tracked expanded intratumoral alpha and beta TCR counts.

No antigen has been assigned to these receptors. Time point here: sample taken at primary tumor resection. Sample: lung tumor tissue, taken at surgery. These receptors were obtained from a female donor with early-stage non-small cell lung cancer.

This clonotype was picked up many times. This chain links TRBV2 with TRBJ2-7; 7 bases line up with TRBD1. The CDR3 sequence is 13 residues long. The germline V gene encodes CDR1 SNHLY and CDR2 FYNNEI. J was trimmed by 6 bases and V by 4 bases; bases with no gene match: 6. The chain's CDR3 is CASSADRVSEQYF. The CDR3 DNA sequence: TGTGCCAGCAGTGCTGACAGGGTTTCCGAGCAGTACTTC.

Many counts were recorded for this clonotype. This rearrangement joins TRBV2 to TRBJ2-7, with 10 bases that match TRBD1. The J segment lost 3 bases and the V segment lost 6 bases, leaving 8 bases of the junction unmatched. The CDR3 runs 15 residues. CDR1 and CDR2 (germline): SNHLY, FYNNEI. The CDR3 loop is CASRGDRGYYYEQYF. DNA of the CDR3: TGTGCCAGCAGGGGGGACAGGGGATACTACTACGAGCAGTACTTC.